Presented here are 8 T cell receptor beta chains from one specimen sequenced in a study of T cell responses to AZD1222 COVID-19 vaccine. Sequencing was performed with immunoSEQ multiplex PCR; in TCRdb, only in-frame clones are kept and a portion is missing. The sample lists about 130,000 clones, 80% to 90% occurring once. Sequencing used peripheral blood, obtained on day 0 of AZD1222 vaccination. The receptors originated from an adult in good health.

This chain links TRBV12-3 or TRBV12-4 with TRBJ2-1; no clear D gene. CDR3 size: 13 residues. V was trimmed by 1 base and J by 8 bases, leaving 9 bases between them. Here the CDR3 DNA reads TGTGCCAGCAGTTTAGAAGGAGTCGATGAGCAGTTCTTC. It translates to CASSLEGVDEQFF.

Comments on this clone: A read error may account for a junction end that differs from germline. The chain joins TRBV10-3 to TRBJ2-5; no clear D. CDR3 length: 12 amino acids. The germline V gene encodes CDR1 ENHRY and CDR2 SYGVKD. The CDR3 nucleotides are TGTGCCATCAGCGAGTCATGGGAGACCCAGTACTTC. Amino acids: CAISESWETQYF.

This chain joins TRBV27 and TRBJ2-7, with 7 bases that match TRBD1. Germline lookup yields CDR1 MNHEY and CDR2 SMNVEV (reference sequence). Trimming at V came to 5 bases and at J to 0 bases, leaving 7 bases not matched to a gene. This CDR3 spans 15 amino acids. CDR3 bases: TGTGCCAGCAGTCCCCGACAGGGAAGCTCCTACGAGCAGTACTTC. Protein product: CASSPRQGSSYEQYF.

The rearrangement joins TRBV2 to TRBJ1-2; D is perhaps TRBD1 (5 bases). Germline assignment: CDR1 SNHLY and CDR2 FYNNEI. Trimming removed 7 bases at V and 2 bases at J, with 17 bases between. The CDR3 is 15 residues long. As DNA, the CDR3 is TGTGCCAGCACCAATCGGGACCGAGCGAACTATGGCTACACCTTC. This translates into CASTNRDRANYGYTF.

This clone was seen a single time. V usage is TRBV15 and J usage is TRBJ2-2; D not certain. CDR1 and CDR2 (germline): LNHNV, YYDKDF (reference sequence). Trimming stripped 1 base from V and 6 bases from J, with 6 bases between. This CDR3 has 13 residues. The CDR3 spells CATSRAGPGELFF. Written as DNA, the CDR3 is TGTGCCACCAGCAGAGCCGGTCCCGGGGAGCTGTTTTTT.

The V gene is TRBV28, the J gene TRBJ2-1; D ambiguous. The ends were cut back, 5 bases at V and 8 bases at J, with 13 bases in the middle. Germline lookup yields CDR1 MDHEN and CDR2 SYDVKM. This CDR3 region has 13 residues. CDR3 residues: CASSGVFYYEQFF. In nucleotides, the CDR3 is TGTGCCAGCAGTGGGGTTTTTTACTATGAGCAGTTCTTC. The variable domain in full, completed from reference TRBV28 and TRBJ2-1, reads DVKVTQSSRYLVKRTGEKVFLECVQDMDHENMFWYRQDPGLGLRLIYFSYDVKMKEKGDIPEGYSVSREKKERFSLILESASTNQTSMYLCASSGVFYYEQFFGPGTRLTVL.

V is TRBV30 and J is TRBJ1-5, with no clear D. The V gene lost 2 bases and the J gene lost 3 bases, with 11 bases spanning the gap. CDR3 length equals 14 residues. Germline V gene sequence: CDR1 GTSNPN, CDR2 SVGIG (reference sequence). CDR3: CAWSSGTVNQPQHF. The CDR3 DNA reads TGTGCCTGGAGTTCGGGTACAGTCAATCAGCCCCAGCATTTT.

The chain links TRBV5-1 to TRBJ1-6; 10 bases map to TRBD1. This CDR3 has 16 residues. With V trimmed by 0 bases and J by 6 bases, 3 bases remained unmatched. CDR1 is SGHRS and CDR2 is YFSETQ in the germline V gene. The CDR3 DNA reads TGCGCCAGCAGCTTGGCCGGGACAGGGGTTAATTCACCCCTCCACTTT. Amino acid sequence: CASSLAGTGVNSPLHF.